The 11 T cell receptor beta chains reported below all come from one sample, sequenced in a study of T cell repertoires in cytomegalovirus infection. Antigens of these TCRs are unknown. TCRdb redid the calling of the reads with MiXCR, one entry per CDR3 protein. Of fewer than 650,000 distinct CDR3 sequences listed, under 45% were seen once; the top ten hold more than 40%. The source was cultured PBMCs, collected from culture after CMV antigen stimulation. All receptors derive from a human donor in good health (CMV status not recorded). Some clones in this sample may be carry-over from other donors' samples.

This clonotype was observed a handful of times. The chain uses TRBV7-6 and TRBJ1-6; tentatively, D is TRBD1 (6 bases). The CDR3 spans 14 residues. Trimming cost V 5 bases and J 5 bases, with 10 bases left between them. The germline CDR1 and CDR2 sequences are SGHVS and FNYEAQ. CDR3 residues: CASSLQGHNSPLHF. Written as DNA, the CDR3 is TGTGCCAGCAGCCTACAGGGACATAATTCACCCCTCCACTTT.

This clonotype was detected a few times. V and J are TRBV19 and TRBJ2-7; TRBD2 agrees at 9 bases. Germline values: CDR1 LNHDA, CDR2 SQIVND (reference sequence). Losses at the gene ends were 5 bases for V and 0 bases for J; bases not matched to a gene: 8. This CDR3 region has 16 residues. As DNA, the CDR3 is TGTGCCAGTAGTCCTGGGACTAGCTTGAGCTCCTACGAGCAGTACTTC. Translation gives CASSPGTSLSSYEQYF.

The chain uses TRBV7-2 and TRBJ1-4, with D perhaps matching TRBD1 (5 bases). V shed 3 bases and J shed 7 bases, with 12 bases lying between them. CDR1 and CDR2 (germline): SGHTA, FQGNSA. This CDR3 region has 14 residues. The CDR3 protein is CASSFAGSGEKLFF. CDR3 nucleotide sequence: TGTGCCAGCAGCTTCGCAGGGTCAGGTGAAAAACTGTTTTTT.

There are many counts of this clonotype. V is TRBV19 and J is TRBJ1-1; 8 bases fit TRBD1. Trimming at V came to 7 bases and at J to 5 bases, leaving 12 bases not matched to a gene. Germline CDR1 reads LNHDA; CDR2 reads SQIVND (reference sequence). CDR3 length: 15 residues. The CDR3 nucleotides are TGTGCCAGTACCTCGCGGCAACAGGGGGGAACTGAAGCTTTCTTT. Amino acid sequence: CASTSRQQGGTEAFF.

This clonotype turned up a few times. The J gene is TRBJ2-5, the V gene TRBV5-4; TRBD1 is a possible D gene (6 bases). V lost 4 bases, J lost 2 bases, and 6 bases lay in between. The CDR3 covers 12 residues. Germline CDR1 and CDR2: SGHNT and YYREEE (reference sequence). CDR3 sequence (DNA): TGTGCCAGCAGCGGACAGCAAGAGACCCAGTACTTC. Its protein product is CASSGQQETQYF.

The chain recombines TRBV15 with TRBJ2-7; perhaps TRBD2 as D (6 bases). Germline-derived CDR1 and CDR2 are LNHNV and YYDKDF (reference sequence). With 5 bases removed from V and 6 bases from J, the gap between germline ends came to 14 bases. This CDR3 comprises 13 residues. The CDR3 sequence is CATSPRLGGEQYF. The CDR3, as DNA: TGTGCCACCAGCCCTAGGCTGGGAGGCGAGCAGTACTTC.

The V and J genes are TRBV12-3 or TRBV12-4 and TRBJ1-5; D gene uncertain. The V end was cut by 4 bases, the J end by 0 bases, with 10 bases between. CDR3 length: 15 amino acids. The CDR3 DNA sequence: TGTGCCAGCAGTTGGACGGATTATAGCAATCAGCCCCAGCATTTT. It yields the protein CASSWTDYSNQPQHF.

This clonotype was found a few times. This rearrangement joins TRBV7-8 to TRBJ2-7, with D perhaps matching TRBD2 (6 bases). V dropped 3 bases and J dropped 3 bases, with 12 bases sitting between them. Germline-derived CDR1 and CDR2 are SGHVS and FQNEAQ. The CDR3 sequence is 14 residues long. CDR3 loop: CASSLRLGDYEQYF. CDR3 in DNA: TGTGCCAGCAGCTTGCGACTAGGGGACTACGAGCAGTACTTC.

The chain uses TRBV20-1 and TRBJ2-7, with 8 bases fitting TRBD2. V was pared by 6 bases and J by 5 bases, with 3 bases of the junction left unmatched. This CDR3 is 11 amino acids long. Germline loops: CDR1 DFQATT, CDR2 SNEGSKA (reference sequence). For the CDR3, the DNA is TGCAGTGCCGCCGGGGGGGACGAGCAGTACTTC. Translated: CSAAGGDEQYF.

J is TRBJ1-5 and V is TRBV10-3; D remains unclear. Germline CDR1 reads ENHRY; CDR2 reads SYGVKD. The CDR3 contains 14 residues. The V gene lost 6 bases and the J gene lost 4 bases, with 13 bases spanning the gap. Written as DNA, the CDR3 is TGTGCCATCAGGCTCGGTGGAGGTAATCAGCCCCAGCATTTT. Translated, it gives CAIRLGGGNQPQHF.

V gene TRBV19 combines with J gene TRBJ1-2; D gene unclear. Looked up from germline, CDR1 is LNHDA and CDR2 is SQIVND (reference sequence). V dropped 3 bases and J dropped 4 bases, with 12 bases sitting between them. The CDR3 covers 14 residues. This chain's CDR3 is CASSIFGVFYGYTF. In nucleotides, the CDR3 is TGTGCCAGTAGTATTTTCGGGGTTTTCTATGGCTACACCTTC.